These 22 T cell receptor beta chains came from one sample sequenced in a study of cytomegalovirus exposure and HLA in healthy donors (dated by TCRdb to 2015 to 2018). Library preparation was by the immunoSEQ multiplex PCR assay. A mixture of 60 forward primers for TCR Vbeta segments and 13 reverse primers for TCR Jbeta segments was used in the multiplex PCR. TCRdb mirrors the immuneACCESS table, restricted to in-frame sequences. Some clones are absent from its copies; in checked studies, under half trace to an unresolved V gene, and the reason for the others is unknown. In all, the sample holds over 130,000 clones, and around three quarters of those were seen once. The ten largest clones take up roughly 6.2% of the sample. The sequencing input was PBMCs. Receptor source: a woman aged 40-49 years in good health and CMV-seropositive.

The J gene is TRBJ2-5, the V gene TRBV7-2; D is unclear. This CDR3 contains 12 residues. Germline CDR1 reads SGHTA; CDR2 reads FQGNSA. The ends were cut back, 5 bases at V and 5 bases at J, with 9 bases in the middle. CDR3 bases: TGTGCCAGCAGCGTCCCCGGGGAGACCCAGTACTTC. It specifies CASSVPGETQYF.

The chain joins TRBV18 to TRBJ2-1, with a weak D call TRBD2 (6 bases). The germline V gene has CDR1 KGHSH and CDR2 LQKENI. The ends were cut back, 0 bases at V and 7 bases at J, with 13 bases in the middle. The CDR3 totals 15 residues. The CDR3 DNA follows: TGTGCCAGCTCACCACCTAGGAGGGACCGAAATGAGCAGTTCTTC. Its translation is CASSPPRRDRNEQFF.

This chain connects TRBV6-6 to TRBJ2-7; 7 nucleotides line up with TRBD2. Germline V gene data show CDR1 as MNHNY and CDR2 as SVGAGI (reference sequence). V shed 7 bases and J 1 base; nucleotides not matched to a gene: 10. This CDR3 region has 15 residues. The CDR3 DNA follows: TGTGCCAGCACCCTTGGGAGGGAAGCATCCTACGAGCAGTACTTC. Its translation is CASTLGREASYEQYF.

This clone was counted a single time. The chain recombines TRBV2 with TRBJ2-5, with 8 nucleotides matching TRBD2. V was pared by 6 bases and J by 5 bases, with 11 bases of the junction left unmatched. The CDR3 sequence is 15 residues long. CDR1 and CDR2 (germline): SNHLY, FYNNEI. The CDR3 region has the DNA TGTGCCAGCAGCGGGAGGGCGGCCGAGGGGGAGACCCAGTACTTC. Translated: CASSGRAAEGETQYF.

V usage is TRBV7-9 and J usage is TRBJ1-1; no definite D call. CDR3 size: 12 residues. Trimming removed 5 bases at V and 4 bases at J, with 8 bases between. CDR1 and CDR2 from the germline V gene are SEHNR and FQNEAQ (reference sequence). The CDR3 loop is CASSPSGTEAFF. In nucleotides, the CDR3 is TGTGCCAGCAGCCCCTCCGGCACTGAAGCTTTCTTT.

The J gene is TRBJ2-2, the V gene TRBV29-1; a weak D match, TRBD1 (5 bases). In germline, CDR1 is SQVTM, CDR2 ANQGSEA. With 4 bases removed from V and 4 bases from J, the gap between germline ends came to 13 bases. The CDR3 is 14 amino acids. The CDR3 sequence: CSVGRQGGTGELFF. CDR3 DNA: TGCAGCGTTGGAAGGCAGGGTGGCACCGGGGAGCTGTTTTTT.

This clone was seen only once. The V and J genes are TRBV28 and TRBJ2-1, with TRBD1 as a possible D gene (6 bases). CDR1 and CDR2 from the germline V gene are MDHEN and SYDVKM. The CDR3 is 17 residues long. Trimming stripped 3 bases from V and 0 bases from J, with 15 bases between. The CDR3 nucleotides are TGTGCCAGCAGTTTCGAGACAGGACGAAGCTCCTACAATGAGCAGTTCTTC. Its translation is CASSFETGRSSYNEQFF.

This clone was detected only a few times. The genes are TRBV4-2 and TRBJ1-5; 7 bases match TRBD1. Germline-derived CDR1 and CDR2 are LGHNA and YNFKEQ. J lost 4 bases, V lost 3 bases, and 9 bases had no gene match. The CDR3 is made up of 16 amino acids. Here the CDR3 reads CASSHHGGTENQPQHF. CDR3 sequence (DNA): TGTGCCAGCAGCCACCATGGAGGGACAGAGAATCAGCCCCAGCATTTT.

The chain combines TRBV4-2 with TRBJ1-2, with 12 bases fitting TRBD1. CDR1 and CDR2 from the germline V gene are LGHNA and YNFKEQ. The CDR3 extends over 17 amino acids. V lost 4 bases, J lost 3 bases, and 9 bases stayed unmatched. The CDR3 nucleotides are TGTGCCAGCAGCCTGGTAGGGACAGGGGGCCTTGACTATGGCTACACCTTC. Translation: CASSLVGTGGLDYGYTF.

This clone was counted a single time. The chain links TRBV6-5 to TRBJ2-1; the D gene is possibly TRBD2 (6 bases). V was cut by 5 bases and J by 1 base, with 12 bases left in between. The CDR3 length is 15 residues. CDR1 and CDR2 from the germline V gene are MNHEY and SVGAGI. The CDR3 here is CASSRGGLSYNEQFF. Here the CDR3 DNA reads TGTGCCAGCAGTCGGGGAGGCCTATCCTACAATGAGCAGTTCTTC.

The chain is built from TRBV6-5 and TRBJ1-4; no firm D call. Trimming pared 0 bases from V and 12 bases from J, leaving 11 bases between. The CDR3 has 13 residues. The V gene's germline CDR1 is MNHEY and CDR2 SVGAGI. DNA for the CDR3: TGTGCCAGCAGTTACTCGGCCGGGTTGGAACTGTTTTTT. Residues: CASSYSAGLELFF.

J is TRBJ2-7 and V is TRBV28; 9 nucleotides line up with TRBD1. The CDR3 spans 11 residues. The trim removed 2 bases at V and 12 bases at J, leaving 2 bases unmatched. Germline assignment: CDR1 MDHEN and CDR2 SYDVKM. CDR3 in DNA: TGTGCCAGCAGTTTAAGGGACAGGGCGTACTTC. Translation gives CASSLRDRAYF.

The chain has TRBV28 and TRBJ2-1; 8 bases map to TRBD2. Germline-derived CDR1 and CDR2 are MDHEN and SYDVKM. This CDR3 spans 18 amino acids. J gave up 5 bases and V 6 bases, and 18 bases lay outside the gene matches. This CDR3 is CASSPSLAGLRMNNEQFF. For the CDR3, the DNA is TGTGCCAGCAGCCCCTCCCTAGCGGGCCTCCGTATGAACAATGAGCAGTTCTTC.

This chain joins TRBV11-3 and TRBJ2-2; 7 nucleotides align to TRBD2. CDR1 is SGHNT and CDR2 is YENEEA in the germline V gene. With V trimmed by 1 base and J by 1 base, 9 bases remained unmatched. The CDR3 runs 18 residues. CDR3 sequence: CASSLALTGTMNTGELFF. CDR3 in DNA: TGTGCCAGCAGCTTAGCCCTCACCGGGACTATGAACACCGGGGAGCTGTTTTTT.

The chain has TRBV20-1 and TRBJ1-1; TRBD1 is a possible D gene (5 bases). Trimming removed 5 bases at V and 5 bases at J, with 9 bases between. Germline loops: CDR1 DFQATT, CDR2 SNEGSKA (reference sequence). The CDR3 spans 11 residues. The CDR3 DNA reads as TGCAGTGCTCCCAGGGATACTGAAGCTTTCTTT. Its translation is CSAPRDTEAFF.

CDR3 nucleotide sequence: TGTGCCAGCAGCCGCGGGACAGGAAGAAGGTCGTACGAGCAGTACTTC. This codes for CASSRGTGRRSYEQYF. This sequence joins TRBV5-8 and TRBJ2-7; 8 bases map to TRBD1. This CDR3 spans 16 amino acids. Looked up from germline, CDR1 is SGHTS and CDR2 is YDEGEE. V lost 4 bases to trimming and J lost 4 bases; unmatched junction nucleotides: 13.

The V gene is TRBV5-1, the J gene TRBJ2-1, with a tentative D call TRBD2 (5 bases). Trimming took 1 base from V and 5 from J, leaving 13 bases between them. The CDR3 has 15 residues. In germline, CDR1 is SGHRS, CDR2 YFSETQ. The CDR3, as DNA: TGCGCCAGCAGCTTGATGGCAGGAGGAAACAATGAGCAGTTCTTC. Its translation: CASSLMAGGNNEQFF.

This sequence joins TRBV14 and TRBJ1-4; 9 bases line up with TRBD1. After removal of 8 bases from V and 0 bases from J, the junction contained 7 bases not matched to a gene. In germline, CDR1 is SGHDN, CDR2 FVKESK. The CDR3 consists of 16 residues. CDR3 loop: CASLPGQGATNEKLFF. The CDR3 coding sequence is TGTGCCAGCTTACCGGGACAGGGCGCAACTAATGAAAAACTGTTTTTT.

The chain joins TRBV7-8 to TRBJ1-1, with D possibly matching TRBD1 (5 bases). Per the germline V gene, CDR1 is SGHVS and CDR2 is FQNEAQ. This CDR3 comprises 13 residues. Trimming removed 1 base at V and 6 bases at J, with 9 bases between. CDR3 sequence (DNA): TGTGCCAGCAGCTTAGGGGGGGAGGCTGAAGCTTTCTTT. As protein: CASSLGGEAEAFF. The full variable domain, rest sourced from reference TRBV7-8 and TRBJ1-1, is GAGVSQSPRYKVAKRGQDVALRCDPISGHVSLFWYQQALGQGPEFLTYFQNEAQLDKSGLPSDRFFAERPEGSVSTLKIQRTQQEDSAVYLCASSLGGEAEAFFGQGTRLTVV.

Comments on this clone: Germline and junction disagree at one end, which may indicate a read error. The CDR3 nucleotides are TGTGCCAGCAGCCTAGCGGGAGGGCAGAGTGAGCAGTTCTTC. Translating gives CASSLAGGQSEQFF. The chain joins TRBV7-2 to TRBJ2-1, with 12 bases aligning to TRBD2. Germline-derived CDR1 and CDR2 are SGHTA and FQGNSA. The CDR3 spans 14 residues.

The chain uses TRBV30 and TRBJ2-1; D is perhaps TRBD1 (6 bases). V lost 1 base and J 15 bases, leaving 10 bases between the germline ends. The CDR3 is 10 amino acids. CDR1 and CDR2 (germline): GTSNPN, SVGIG (reference sequence). This CDR3 reads CAWSGDTWFF. For the CDR3, the DNA is TGTGCCTGGAGTGGGGACACATGGTTCTTC.

CDR3 protein: CASSPGGGGRYSGANVLTF. CDR3 sequence (DNA): TGCGCCAGCAGCCCTGGGGGGGGCGGGAGATACTCTGGGGCCAACGTCCTGACTTTC. The chain combines TRBV5-1 with TRBJ2-6, with TRBD2 as a possible D gene (7 bases). The CDR3 extends over 19 amino acids. The germline V gene has CDR1 SGHRS and CDR2 YFSETQ. V gave up 4 bases and J gave up 0 bases, with 20 bases separating them.